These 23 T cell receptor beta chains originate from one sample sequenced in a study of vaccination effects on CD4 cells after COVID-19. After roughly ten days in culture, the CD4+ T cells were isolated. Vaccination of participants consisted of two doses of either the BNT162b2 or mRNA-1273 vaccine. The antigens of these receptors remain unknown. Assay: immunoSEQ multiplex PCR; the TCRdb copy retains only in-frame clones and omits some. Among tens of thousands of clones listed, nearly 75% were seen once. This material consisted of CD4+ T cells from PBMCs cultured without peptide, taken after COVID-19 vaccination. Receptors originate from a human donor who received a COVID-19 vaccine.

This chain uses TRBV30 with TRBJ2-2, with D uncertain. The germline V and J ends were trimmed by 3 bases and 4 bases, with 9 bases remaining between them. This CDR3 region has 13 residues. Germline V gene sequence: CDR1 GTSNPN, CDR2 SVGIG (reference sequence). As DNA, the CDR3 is TGTGCCTGGAGCAGATGGCTCACCGGGGAGCTGTTTTTT. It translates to CAWSRWLTGELFF.

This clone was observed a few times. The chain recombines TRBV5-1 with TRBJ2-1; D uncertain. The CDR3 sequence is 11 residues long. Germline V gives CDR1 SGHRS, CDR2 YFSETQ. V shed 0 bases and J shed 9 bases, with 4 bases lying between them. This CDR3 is CASSLEGEQFF. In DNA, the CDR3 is TGCGCCAGCAGCTTGGAGGGTGAGCAGTTCTTC.

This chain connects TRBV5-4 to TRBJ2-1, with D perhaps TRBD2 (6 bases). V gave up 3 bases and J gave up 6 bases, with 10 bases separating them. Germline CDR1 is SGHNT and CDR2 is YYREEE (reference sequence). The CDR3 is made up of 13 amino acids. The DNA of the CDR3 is TGTGCCAGCAGCTCGACCGGGAGCAATGAGCAGTTCTTC. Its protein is CASSSTGSNEQFF.

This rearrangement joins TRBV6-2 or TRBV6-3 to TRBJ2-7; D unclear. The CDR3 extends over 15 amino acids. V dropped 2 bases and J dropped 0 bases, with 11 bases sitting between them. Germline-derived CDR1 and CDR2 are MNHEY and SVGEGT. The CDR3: CASSYRKPSSYEQYV. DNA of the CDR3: TGTGCCAGCAGTTACAGGAAACCTAGCTCCTACGAGCAGTACGTC.

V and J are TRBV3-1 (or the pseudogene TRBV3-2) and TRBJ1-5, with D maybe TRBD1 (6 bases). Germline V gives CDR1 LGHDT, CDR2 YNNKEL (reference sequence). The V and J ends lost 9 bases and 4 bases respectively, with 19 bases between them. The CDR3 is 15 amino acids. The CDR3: CARGGAPGSNQPQHF. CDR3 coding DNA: TGTGCCAGAGGGGGGGCGCCAGGATCAAATCAGCCCCAGCATTTT.

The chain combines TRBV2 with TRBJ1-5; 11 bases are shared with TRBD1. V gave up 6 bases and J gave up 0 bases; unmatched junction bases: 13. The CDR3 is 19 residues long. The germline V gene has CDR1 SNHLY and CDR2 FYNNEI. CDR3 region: CASSPGTGGLRYSNQPQHF. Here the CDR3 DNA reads TGTGCCAGCAGCCCCGGGACAGGGGGACTCCGGTATAGCAATCAGCCCCAGCATTTT.

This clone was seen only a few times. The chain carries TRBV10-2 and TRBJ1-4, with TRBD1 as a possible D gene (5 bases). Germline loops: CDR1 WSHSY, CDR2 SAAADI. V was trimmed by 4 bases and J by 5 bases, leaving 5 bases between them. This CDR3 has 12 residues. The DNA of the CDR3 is TGCGCCAGCAGTGGACAGAATGAAAAACTGTTTTTT. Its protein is CASSGQNEKLFF.

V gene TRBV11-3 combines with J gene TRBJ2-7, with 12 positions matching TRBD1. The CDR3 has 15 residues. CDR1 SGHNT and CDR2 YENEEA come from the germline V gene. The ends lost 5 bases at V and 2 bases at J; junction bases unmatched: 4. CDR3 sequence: CASSPGTGGTYEQYV. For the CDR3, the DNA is TGTGCCAGCAGCCCCGGGACAGGGGGCACCTACGAGCAGTACGTC.

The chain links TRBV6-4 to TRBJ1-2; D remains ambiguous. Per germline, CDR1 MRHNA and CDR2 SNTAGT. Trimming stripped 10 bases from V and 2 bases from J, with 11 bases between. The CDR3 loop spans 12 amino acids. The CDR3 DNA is TGTGCCACGCGGGAGATCAACTATGGCTACACCTTC. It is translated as CATREINYGYTF.

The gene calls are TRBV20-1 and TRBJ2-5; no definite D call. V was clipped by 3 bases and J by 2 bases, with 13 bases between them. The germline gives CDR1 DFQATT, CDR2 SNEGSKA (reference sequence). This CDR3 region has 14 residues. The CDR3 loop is CSASPSTQQETQYF. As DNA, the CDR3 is TGCAGTGCTAGTCCGAGTACCCAACAAGAGACCCAGTACTTC.

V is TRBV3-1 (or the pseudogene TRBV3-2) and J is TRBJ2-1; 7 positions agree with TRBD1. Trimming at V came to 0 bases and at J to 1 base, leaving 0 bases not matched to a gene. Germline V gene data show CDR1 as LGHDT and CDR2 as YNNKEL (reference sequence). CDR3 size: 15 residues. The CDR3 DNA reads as TGTGCCAGCAGCCAAGACAGGGGGTCCTACAATGAGCAGTTCTTC. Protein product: CASSQDRGSYNEQFF.

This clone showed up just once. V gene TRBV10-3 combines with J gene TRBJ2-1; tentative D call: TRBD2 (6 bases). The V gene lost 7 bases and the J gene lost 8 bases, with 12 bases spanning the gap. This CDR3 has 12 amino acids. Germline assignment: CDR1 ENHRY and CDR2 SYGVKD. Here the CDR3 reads CAITGTGDEQFF. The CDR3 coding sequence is TGTGCCATCACCGGGACGGGGGATGAGCAGTTCTTC.

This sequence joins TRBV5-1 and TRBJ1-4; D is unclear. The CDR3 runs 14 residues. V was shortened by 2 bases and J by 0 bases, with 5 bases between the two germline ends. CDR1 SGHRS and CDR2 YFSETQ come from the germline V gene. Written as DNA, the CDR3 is TGCGCCAGCAGCTTACGTCCAACTAATGAAAAACTGTTTTTT. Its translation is CASSLRPTNEKLFF.

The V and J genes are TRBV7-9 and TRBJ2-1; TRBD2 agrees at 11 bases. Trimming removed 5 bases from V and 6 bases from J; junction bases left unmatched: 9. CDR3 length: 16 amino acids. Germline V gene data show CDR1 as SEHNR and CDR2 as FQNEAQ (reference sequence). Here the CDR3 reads CASSPISGGAVNEQFF. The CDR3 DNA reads TGTGCCAGCAGCCCCATTAGCGGGGGGGCTGTCAATGAGCAGTTCTTC.

In DNA, the CDR3 is TGTGCCAGCAGGAGGACTAGCGGGAGCACAGATACGCAGTATTTT. Translated, it gives CASRRTSGSTDTQYF. This rearrangement joins TRBV2 to TRBJ2-3, with 11 nucleotides matching TRBD2. The CDR3 is 15 residues long. Germline trimming cut 6 bases from V and 0 bases from J; bases unmatched to any gene: 2. Germline V gene lookup returns CDR1 SNHLY and CDR2 FYNNEI.

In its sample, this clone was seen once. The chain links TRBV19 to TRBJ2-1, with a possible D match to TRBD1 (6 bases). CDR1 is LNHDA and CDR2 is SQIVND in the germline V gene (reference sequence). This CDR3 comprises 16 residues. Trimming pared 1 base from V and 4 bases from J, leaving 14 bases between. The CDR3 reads CASSIARQGSYNEQFF. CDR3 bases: TGTGCCAGTAGTATAGCGAGGCAGGGGTCTTACAATGAGCAGTTCTTC.

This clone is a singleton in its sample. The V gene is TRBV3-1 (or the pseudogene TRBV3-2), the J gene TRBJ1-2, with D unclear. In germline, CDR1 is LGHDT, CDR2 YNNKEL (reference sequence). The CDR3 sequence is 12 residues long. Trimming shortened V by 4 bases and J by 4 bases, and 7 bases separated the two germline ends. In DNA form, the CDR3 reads TGTGCCAGCAGCCTAGGGCGCTATGGCTACACCTTC. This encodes CASSLGRYGYTF.

The CDR3 nucleotides are TGTGCCAGCAGTTACTCGAGTGGGTACGGAGGCTACACCTTC. Translation: CASSYSSGYGGYTF. V usage is TRBV6-5 and J usage is TRBJ1-2; D remains unclear. Trimming stripped 0 bases from V and 8 bases from J, with 13 bases between. Germline CDR1 is MNHEY and CDR2 is SVGAGI. The CDR3 length is 14 residues.

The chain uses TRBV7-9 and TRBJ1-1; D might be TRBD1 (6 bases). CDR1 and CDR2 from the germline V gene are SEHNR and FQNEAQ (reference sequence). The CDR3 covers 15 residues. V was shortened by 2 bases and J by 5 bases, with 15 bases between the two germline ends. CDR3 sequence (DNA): TGTGCCAGCAGCTTAATGAGGGGGGTAAGGACTGAAGCTTTCTTT. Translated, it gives CASSLMRGVRTEAFF.

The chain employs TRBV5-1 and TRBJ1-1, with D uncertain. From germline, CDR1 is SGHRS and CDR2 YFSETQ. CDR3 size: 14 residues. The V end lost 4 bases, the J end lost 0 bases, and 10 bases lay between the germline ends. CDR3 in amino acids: CASSVGGLNTEAFF. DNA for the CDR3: TGCGCCAGCAGCGTCGGAGGGTTGAACACTGAAGCTTTCTTT.

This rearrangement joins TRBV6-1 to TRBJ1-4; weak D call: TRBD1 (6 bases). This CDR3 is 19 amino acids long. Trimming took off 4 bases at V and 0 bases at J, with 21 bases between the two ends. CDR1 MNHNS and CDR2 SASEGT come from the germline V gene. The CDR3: CASSGEGGWRFATNEKLFF. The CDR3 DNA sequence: TGTGCCAGCAGTGGGGAGGGGGGGTGGAGGTTTGCAACTAATGAAAAACTGTTTTTT.

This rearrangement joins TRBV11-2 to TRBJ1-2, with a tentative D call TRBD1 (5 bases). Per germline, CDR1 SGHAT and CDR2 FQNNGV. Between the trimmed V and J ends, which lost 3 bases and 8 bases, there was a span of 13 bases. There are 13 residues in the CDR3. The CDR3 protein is CASSFGRERGYTF. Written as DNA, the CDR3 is TGTGCCAGCAGCTTTGGCAGGGAAAGGGGCTACACCTTC.

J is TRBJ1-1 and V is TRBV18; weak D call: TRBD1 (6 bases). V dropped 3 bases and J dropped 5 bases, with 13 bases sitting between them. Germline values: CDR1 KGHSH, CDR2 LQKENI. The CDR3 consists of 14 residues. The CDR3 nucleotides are TGTGCCAGCTCACCGATCAGGGGAGGGACTGAAGCTTTCTTT. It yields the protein CASSPIRGGTEAFF.